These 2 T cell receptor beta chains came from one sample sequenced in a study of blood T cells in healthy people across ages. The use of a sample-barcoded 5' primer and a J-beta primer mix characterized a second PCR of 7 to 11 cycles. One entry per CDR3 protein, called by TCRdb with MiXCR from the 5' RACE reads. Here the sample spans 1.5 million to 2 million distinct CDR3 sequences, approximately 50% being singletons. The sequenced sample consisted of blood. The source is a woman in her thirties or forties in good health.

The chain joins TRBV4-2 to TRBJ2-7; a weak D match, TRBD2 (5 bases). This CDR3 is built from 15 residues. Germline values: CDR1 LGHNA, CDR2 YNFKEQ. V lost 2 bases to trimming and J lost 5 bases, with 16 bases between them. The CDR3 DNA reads TGTGCCAGCAGCCAATACAAGCGGCCTGGCGACGAGCAGTACTTC. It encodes CASSQYKRPGDEQYF.

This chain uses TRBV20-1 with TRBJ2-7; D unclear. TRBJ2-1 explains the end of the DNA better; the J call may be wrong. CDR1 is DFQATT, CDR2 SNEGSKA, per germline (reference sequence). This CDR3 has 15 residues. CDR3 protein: CSARDLRRSSYEQFF. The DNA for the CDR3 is TGCAGTGCTAGAGATCTGAGAAGGAGCTCCTACGAGCAGTTCTTC.